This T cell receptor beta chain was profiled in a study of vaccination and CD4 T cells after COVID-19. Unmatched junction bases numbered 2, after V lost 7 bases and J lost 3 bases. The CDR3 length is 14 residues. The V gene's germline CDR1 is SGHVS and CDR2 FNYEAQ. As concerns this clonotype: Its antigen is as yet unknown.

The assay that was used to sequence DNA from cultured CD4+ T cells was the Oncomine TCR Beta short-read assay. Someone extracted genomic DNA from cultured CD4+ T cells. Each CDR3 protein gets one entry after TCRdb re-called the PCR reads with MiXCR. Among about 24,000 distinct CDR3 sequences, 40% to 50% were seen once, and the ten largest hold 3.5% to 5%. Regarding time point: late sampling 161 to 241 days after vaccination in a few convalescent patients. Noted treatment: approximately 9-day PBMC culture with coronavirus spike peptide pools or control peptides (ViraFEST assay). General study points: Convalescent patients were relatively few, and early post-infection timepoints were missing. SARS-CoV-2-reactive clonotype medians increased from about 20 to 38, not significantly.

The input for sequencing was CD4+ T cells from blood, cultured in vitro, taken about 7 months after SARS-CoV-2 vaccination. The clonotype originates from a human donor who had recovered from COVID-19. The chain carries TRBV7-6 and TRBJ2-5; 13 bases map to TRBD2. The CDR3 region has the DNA TGTGCCAGCACCACTAGCGGGAGGGAAGAGACCCAGTACTTC. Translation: CASTTSGREETQYF.